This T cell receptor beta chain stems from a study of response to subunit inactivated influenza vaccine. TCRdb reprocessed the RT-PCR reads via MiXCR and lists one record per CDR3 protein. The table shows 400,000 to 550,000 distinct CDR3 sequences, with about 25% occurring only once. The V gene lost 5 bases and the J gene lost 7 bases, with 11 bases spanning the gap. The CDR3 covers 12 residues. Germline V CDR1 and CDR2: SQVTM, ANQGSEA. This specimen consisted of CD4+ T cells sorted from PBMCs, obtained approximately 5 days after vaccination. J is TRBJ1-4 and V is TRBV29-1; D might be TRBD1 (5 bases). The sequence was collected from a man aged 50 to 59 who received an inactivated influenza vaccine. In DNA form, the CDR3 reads TGCAGCGTTACCCCCGGGGGTGAAAAACTGTTTTTT. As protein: CSVTPGGEKLFF.